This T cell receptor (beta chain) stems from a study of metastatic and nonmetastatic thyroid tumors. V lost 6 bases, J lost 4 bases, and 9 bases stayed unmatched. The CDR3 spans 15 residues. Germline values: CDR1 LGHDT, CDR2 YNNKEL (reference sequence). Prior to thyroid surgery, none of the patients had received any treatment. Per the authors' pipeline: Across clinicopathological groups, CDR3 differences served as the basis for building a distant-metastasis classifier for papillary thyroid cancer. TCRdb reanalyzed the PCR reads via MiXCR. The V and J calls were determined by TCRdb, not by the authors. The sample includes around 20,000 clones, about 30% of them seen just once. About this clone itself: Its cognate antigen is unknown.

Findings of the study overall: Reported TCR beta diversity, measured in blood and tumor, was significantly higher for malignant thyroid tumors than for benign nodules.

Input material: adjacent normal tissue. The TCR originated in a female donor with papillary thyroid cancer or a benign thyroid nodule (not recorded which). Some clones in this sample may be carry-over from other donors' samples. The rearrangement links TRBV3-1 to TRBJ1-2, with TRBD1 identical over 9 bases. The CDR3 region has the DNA TGTGCCAGCAGTATGAACAGGGGGCGCATCTATGGCTACACCTTC. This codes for CASSMNRGRIYGYTF.